One and the same sample provided the 20 T cell receptor beta chains below, sequenced in a study of identical twins. TCRdb redid the calling of the 5' RACE reads with MiXCR, one entry per CDR3 protein. The sample contains 1.5 million to 2 million distinct CDR3 sequences, less than 35% of which appear only once. Sequenced input: cord blood. The receptors here all came from a newborn girl in good health.

The chain combines TRBV6-2 or TRBV6-3 with TRBJ2-4; D may be TRBD2 (5 bases). This CDR3 contains 16 residues. V dropped 2 bases and J dropped 0 bases, with 11 bases sitting between them. Per the germline V gene, CDR1 is MNHEY and CDR2 is SVGEGT. The DNA for the CDR3 is TGTGCCAGCAGTTACGTTGTCGGAGGAGCCAAAAACATTCAGTACTTC. This gives the protein CASSYVVGGAKNIQYF.

The V and J genes are TRBV7-2 and TRBJ2-3, with 10 nucleotides matching TRBD2. V shed 0 bases and J 2 bases; nucleotides not matched to a gene: 5. CDR3 length: 17 residues. Germline CDR1 is SGHTA and CDR2 is FQGNSA. Written as DNA, the CDR3 is TGTGCCAGCAGCTTAGCGCTCCTAGCGGGAGACACAGATACGCAGTATTTT. As protein: CASSLALLAGDTDTQYF.

In nucleotides, the CDR3 is TGTGCCAGCAGTTTAGGGGGGGCTTGGACTGAAGCTTTCTTT. It codes for CASSLGGAWTEAFF. The V and J genes are TRBV28 and TRBJ1-1; D may be TRBD1 (6 bases). CDR3 length equals 14 residues. CDR1 is MDHEN, CDR2 SYDVKM, per germline. The germline V and J ends were trimmed by 2 bases and 5 bases, with 12 bases remaining between them.

In this sample, this clonotype turned up a few times. V usage is TRBV12-3 or TRBV12-4 and J usage is TRBJ1-1; 11 nucleotides line up with TRBD1. CDR3 length: 15 residues. The V gene end was trimmed by 6 bases and the J gene end by 2 bases; junction bases not matched to a gene: 5. In nucleotides, the CDR3 is TGTGCCAGCAGCTGGACAGGGGGCTTTAACACTGAAGCTTTCTTT. Amino acids: CASSWTGGFNTEAFF.

This clonotype was observed at least ten times. The genes are TRBV28 and TRBJ1-4; TRBD1 aligns across 9 bases. The length of the CDR3 is 14 residues. Germline-derived CDR1 and CDR2 are MDHEN and SYDVKM. After removal of 6 bases from V and 5 bases from J, the junction contained 4 bases not matched to a gene. In DNA, the CDR3 is TGTGCCAGCAGCCAACAGGGGGCGAATGAAAAACTGTTTTTT. Translated: CASSQQGANEKLFF.

The sample holds a few counts of this clonotype. The chain combines TRBV11-2 with TRBJ1-2; D is uncertain. Germline CDR1 reads SGHAT; CDR2 reads FQNNGV. V lost 0 bases and J lost 4, with 12 bases in between. The CDR3 length is 15 residues. CDR3 sequence reads: CASSLEAVVGYGYTF. The CDR3 DNA follows: TGTGCCAGCAGCTTAGAGGCAGTAGTCGGCTATGGCTACACCTTC.

This clonotype was observed a few times. V gene TRBV16 combines with J gene TRBJ1-5; D is possibly TRBD1 (6 bases). The CDR3 is 14 amino acids. Germline CDR1 and CDR2: KGHSY and FQNENV. V lost 2 bases, J lost 5 bases, and 10 bases lay in between. CDR3 region: CASSQRQGHQPQHF. The CDR3 coding sequence is TGTGCCAGCAGCCAACGGCAGGGGCATCAGCCCCAGCATTTT.

There are a few counts of this clonotype. J is TRBJ2-7 and V is TRBV25-1, with a possible D match to TRBD2 (6 bases). CDR1 is MGHDK and CDR2 is SYGVNS in the germline V gene. Trimming stripped 5 bases from V and 7 bases from J, with 12 bases between. This CDR3 has 12 residues. The DNA of the CDR3 is TGTGCCAGCAGTCCAGCAGGGAGGGAGCAGTACTTC. Its protein is CASSPAGREQYF.

V and J are TRBV12-3 or TRBV12-4 and TRBJ1-5; tentative D call: TRBD1 (5 bases). The CDR3 is 12 residues long. V lost 6 bases to trimming and J lost 9 bases, with 12 bases between them. The CDR3, as DNA: TGTGCCAGCAGCCTGGGAGGGGTGCCCCAGCATTTT. Translated, it gives CASSLGGVPQHF.

The chain recombines TRBV12-5 with TRBJ2-1; tentatively, D is TRBD2 (6 bases). The length of the CDR3 is 13 residues. Trimming removed 1 base from V and 7 bases from J, with 8 bases in between. The germline CDR1 and CDR2 sequences are LGHNT and FRNRAP. The CDR3 nucleotides are TGTGCTAGTGGTTTGGAGGCGGGAAATGAGCAGTTCTTC. Its protein is CASGLEAGNEQFF.

The V call is TRBV7-8, the J call TRBJ2-4; tentative D call: TRBD1 (5 bases). The germline V gene has CDR1 SGHVS and CDR2 FQNEAQ. The germline V and J ends were trimmed by 0 bases and 0 bases, with 18 bases remaining between them. The CDR3 is 19 amino acids. The DNA for the CDR3 is TGTGCCAGCAGCTTAGCTAAGGTCCAGGGCTCTATAGCCAAAAACATTCAGTACTTC. Translation gives CASSLAKVQGSIAKNIQYF.

CDR3 protein: CSATRDPYNEQFF. CDR3 DNA: TGCAGTGCCACTAGGGACCCCTACAATGAGCAGTTCTTC. J is TRBJ2-1 and V is TRBV20-1; D may correspond to TRBD1 or TRBD2 (5 bases each). This CDR3 is 13 amino acids long. Germline V lookup: CDR1 DFQATT, CDR2 SNEGSKA (reference sequence). The V and J ends lost 6 bases and 2 bases respectively, with 11 bases between them.

V is TRBV30 and J is TRBJ2-7; the D is unclear. CDR3 size: 13 residues. Trimming cost V 3 bases and J 1 base, with 10 bases left between them. Per germline, CDR1 GTSNPN and CDR2 SVGIG (reference sequence). In DNA, the CDR3 is TGTGCCTGGAGCAGGTCTGGATCCTACGAGCAGTACTTC. It specifies CAWSRSGSYEQYF.

This chain uses TRBV4-1 with TRBJ1-2; D is possibly TRBD1 (6 bases). This CDR3 comprises 13 residues. Trimming left V 3 bases short and J 8 bases short, with 13 bases between. Germline V gives CDR1 MGHRA, CDR2 YSYEKL. Written as DNA, the CDR3 is TGCGCCAGCAGCCATTTGACAGGAGGGGGCTACACCTTC. It encodes CASSHLTGGGYTF.

This clonotype showed up just a few times. This rearrangement joins TRBV10-3 to TRBJ2-1; TRBD1 is a possible D gene (6 bases). The CDR3 consists of 13 residues. Per the germline V gene, CDR1 is ENHRY and CDR2 is SYGVKD. V dropped 7 bases and J dropped 7 bases, with 14 bases sitting between them. The CDR3, as DNA: TGTGCCATCAAAAATGGGCAGGGGAATGAGCAGTTCTTC. Its protein product is CAIKNGQGNEQFF.

The V gene is TRBV2, the J gene TRBJ2-7; 8 bases line up with TRBD1. With V trimmed by 0 bases and J by 7 bases, 11 bases remained unmatched. CDR3 size: 16 residues. The germline V gene has CDR1 SNHLY and CDR2 FYNNEI. The CDR3 loop is CASSEARPRTGGEQYF. CDR3 sequence (DNA): TGTGCCAGCAGTGAAGCTCGTCCGAGAACAGGGGGTGAGCAGTACTTC.

V gene TRBV3-1 combines with J gene TRBJ2-1, with 7 bases fitting TRBD2. The V segment lost 4 bases and the J segment 10 bases; nucleotides outside the gene matches: 13. This CDR3 region has 15 residues. Germline loops: CDR1 LGHDT, CDR2 YNNKEL (reference sequence). The CDR3 nucleotides read TGTGCCAGCAGCCTCCTAGCGGCCCGCCTGGGAGAGCAGTTCTTC. Translating it yields CASSLLAARLGEQFF.

The rearrangement joins TRBV4-1 to TRBJ2-3; 9 bases line up with TRBD2. J lost 1 base, V lost 4 bases, and 9 bases had no gene match. The CDR3 extends over 17 amino acids. Germline-derived CDR1 and CDR2 are MGHRA and YSYEKL. The DNA of the CDR3 is TGCGCCAGCAGCCGAACGCCTTTAGCGGGGGGCACAGATACGCAGTATTTT. It specifies CASSRTPLAGGTDTQYF.

The chain recombines TRBV7-6 with TRBJ2-5; 7 bases match TRBD2. CDR3 length: 17 amino acids. V shed 0 bases, J shed 11 bases, and the junction held 18 bases outside the gene matches. Germline CDR1 and CDR2: SGHVS and FNYEAQ. DNA for the CDR3: TGTGCCAGCAGCTTAGCCCGGGGGGTAACGGGGCGCAATGAGCAGTACTTC. It yields the protein CASSLARGVTGRNEQYF.

The chain employs TRBV7-2 and TRBJ2-3, with 12 bases fitting TRBD2. Germline V lookup: CDR1 SGHTA, CDR2 FQGNSA. This CDR3 has 20 amino acids. V lost 2 bases, J lost 0 bases, and 12 bases stayed unmatched. The CDR3 is CASSLYVLAGGRVSTDTQYF. The CDR3 region has the DNA TGTGCCAGCAGCTTATATGTACTAGCGGGGGGACGCGTTAGCACAGATACGCAGTATTTT.